Sequencing of this T cell receptor (beta chain) was carried out in a study of vaccination effects on CD4 cells after COVID-19. Antigen-specific CD4+ T cell clonotypes were called by their expansion after viral peptide-pool culture in ViraFEST. Subsequent to a culture period of less than twelve days, CD4+ T cells were isolated. This person's SARS-CoV-2 infection, confirmed by PCR, occurred between March and December 2020. With regard to this clone: The antigen is not known.

Sequenced by immunoSEQ multiplex PCR; TCRdb stores in-frame clones only, minus some. The sample consists of 30,000 to 35,000 clones, about 72% of them appearing once. Overall study results and limits: Clones arising from infection and from vaccination showed marked clonal contraction late after vaccination.

The V gene's germline CDR1 is LNHNV and CDR2 YYDKDF (reference sequence). The germline V and J ends were trimmed by 5 bases and 6 bases, with 14 bases remaining between them. This CDR3 spans 13 amino acids. The sequence derives from a human donor who had a prior SARS-CoV-2 infection. The input for sequencing was CD4+ T cells from PBMCs cultured with a peptide pool, taken before COVID-19 vaccination. This rearrangement joins TRBV15 to TRBJ2-7; TRBD1 is a possible D gene (6 bases). The CDR3 region is CATSLGTFREQYF. The CDR3 DNA sequence: TGTGCCACCAGCTTAGGGACATTTCGCGAGCAGTACTTC.